The 8 T cell receptor beta chains below were found in one sample sequenced in a study of B cell selection in AIRE deficiency. Conventional CD4 T cells were sorted as CD4+CD127+ cells. Assay used: immunoSEQ multiplex PCR; TCRdb lists only in-frame clones, some missing. In the table there are fewer than 30,000 clones, roughly 96% of which are singletons. Sequencing was performed on conventional CD4+ T cells sorted from PBMCs. The receptors were gathered from a human donor with AIRE deficiency.

This clone was seen only once. CDR3 sequence reads: CASSLVSGTAILYEQYF. CDR3 DNA: TGTGCCAGCAGCTTAGTTTCCGGGACGGCTATCCTCTACGAGCAGTACTTC. The J gene is TRBJ2-7, the V gene TRBV7-2, with D perhaps being TRBD1 or TRBD2 (5 bases each). The CDR3 contains 17 residues. CDR1 and CDR2 (germline): SGHTA, FQGNSA. V was trimmed by 1 base and J by 3 bases, leaving 19 bases between them.

The rearrangement joins TRBV6-6 to TRBJ2-7; D is uncertain. CDR3 length: 15 residues. Trimming cost V 1 base and J 2 bases, with 12 bases left between them. Per germline, CDR1 MNHNY and CDR2 SVGAGI (reference sequence). The CDR3 DNA follows: TGTGCCAGCAGTTACTGGACGGGCCCCACCTACGAGCAGTACTTC. It translates to CASSYWTGPTYEQYF.

The chain couples TRBV29-1 to TRBJ2-3, with no clear D. The germline V and J ends were trimmed by 7 bases and 7 bases, with 12 bases remaining between them. This CDR3 is built from 11 residues. Germline V gene lookup returns CDR1 SQVTM and CDR2 ANQGSEA. CDR3 region: CSGYSGNTQYF. The CDR3 DNA sequence: TGCAGCGGCTACTCCGGCAATACGCAGTATTTT.

The chain links TRBV9 to TRBJ2-3; TRBD1 matches at 7 bases. CDR3 length: 13 amino acids. The J segment lost 6 bases and the V segment lost 4 bases, leaving 5 bases of the junction unmatched. From germline, CDR1 is SGDLS and CDR2 YYNGEE. The CDR3 DNA reads as TGTGCCAGCAGCAAAAGACAGGGCGATACGCAGTATTTT. Translation: CASSKRQGDTQYF.

This clone has just one count. The gene calls are TRBV20-1 and TRBJ1-1; no clear D. The CDR3 covers 11 residues. Germline V lookup: CDR1 DFQATT, CDR2 SNEGSKA (reference sequence). V shed 6 bases and J shed 0 bases, with 5 bases lying between them. The CDR3 sequence is CSARMNTEAFF. In DNA form, the CDR3 reads TGCAGTGCCCGAATGAACACTGAAGCTTTCTTT.

This chain links TRBV18 with TRBJ1-5, with 9 bases that match TRBD1. Germline values: CDR1 KGHSH, CDR2 LQKENI. This CDR3 spans 16 amino acids. J was trimmed by 1 base and V by 4 bases; bases with no gene match: 5. CDR3 in amino acids: CASSQTGGLSNQPQHF. Here the CDR3 DNA reads TGTGCCAGCTCACAAACAGGGGGCTTAAGCAATCAGCCCCAGCATTTT.

The V gene is TRBV7-3, the J gene TRBJ1-2, with 7 bases identical to TRBD1. The CDR3 has 17 amino acids. Losses at the gene ends were 2 bases for V and 7 bases for J; bases not matched to a gene: 16. Germline V gene lookup returns CDR1 SGHTA and CDR2 FQGTGA. In nucleotides, the CDR3 is TGTGCCAGCAGCTTAGCCCAACGAGAAAGGGGGCGCAGTGGCTACACCTTC. It yields the protein CASSLAQRERGRSGYTF.

The chain uses TRBV30 and TRBJ1-2; D is unresolved. CDR1 is GTSNPN, CDR2 SVGIG, per germline (reference sequence). The CDR3 loop spans 15 amino acids. Trimming removed 2 bases at V and 7 bases at J, with 20 bases between. The CDR3 bases are TGTGCCTGGAGTACCCCCTATAAGGGCTGGGGTGGCTACACCTTC. The encoded protein is CAWSTPYKGWGGYTF.